This T cell receptor (beta chain) is from a study of OX40 agonist ivuxolimab in advanced cancers. The overall study: The eligibility criteria allowed prior anti-PD-1, anti-PD-L1 or anti-CTLA-4 therapy, and 40% had some.

Only in-frame clones appear in the TCRdb table, and some are missing; sequencing was by immunoSEQ multiplex PCR. The table lists 50,000 to 85,000 clones, roughly 85% of them singletons. Germline V gives CDR1 SSHAT, CDR2 FNYEAQ (reference sequence). V lost 0 bases and J lost 5, with 6 bases in between. CDR3 length: 13 amino acids. The cohort excluded patients with autoimmune disease history or systemic immunosuppression. J is TRBJ2-3 and V is TRBV7-7, with no clear D. The sequencing here drew on CD4+ or CD8+ T cells sorted from blood, taken in a trial of the OX40 agonist ivuxolimab. This TCR was sampled from an adult with an advanced solid tumor such as melanoma, head and neck, liver or kidney cancer. The CDR3: CASSLAPGDTQYF. Written as DNA, the CDR3 is TGTGCCAGCAGCTTAGCACCAGGAGATACGCAGTATTTT.